This T cell receptor (beta chain) was profiled in a study of blood T cells in healthy people across ages. PBMCs were isolated at a quantity of at least 7 million per sample. Through a sample-barcoded 5' primer and a J-beta primer mix, a second PCR was run for about 6 to 11 cycles. TCRdb re-called the 5' RACE reads with MiXCR, one entry per CDR3 protein. The sample includes 700,000 to 900,000 distinct CDR3 sequences, about 26% of them seen just once. This clonotype was seen repeatedly, ten times or more. The CDR3 contains 12 residues. The V gene's germline CDR1 is SGHRS and CDR2 YFSETQ. Trimming removed 4 bases from V and 2 bases from J, with 7 bases in between. A further study also used this sample, focusing on T cells of mothers and their children.

The rearrangement uses TRBV5-1 and TRBJ2-7; D tentatively reads TRBD1 or TRBD2 (6 bases each). The clonotype originates from a boy between 5 and 17 years old in good health. The sample comprised blood. CDR3 sequence reads: CASSGGPYEQYF. The CDR3 bases are TGCGCCAGCAGCGGGGGGCCCTACGAGCAGTACTTC.